The present T cell receptor beta chain was sequenced within a study of blood T cells in healthy people across ages (dated by TCRdb to the mid-2010s). With respect to the entire study: In model experiments, template switching captured about one uniquely barcoded TCR beta cDNA molecule for every two T cells. To avoid experimental bias, donors of different ages were distributed randomly across sequencing lanes. The donors were split into four age groups: young (average approximately 16 years), middle-aged (about 40), aged (roughly 65) and long-lived (roughly 80). Two additional independent replicas of 1 million unique cDNA reads from the same blood draw were analyzed for two donors (one aged 18 to 30 and one aged 80 or older). Age-related changes in TCR beta repertoire diversity were measured in the study by deep sequencing normalized with unique cDNA molecular identifiers.

This clonotype was seen more than once but under ten times. What antigen it recognizes has not been identified. Per-nucleotide qualities are absent, and no much larger clonotype sits a single base away. Libraries were made using 5' RACE. Sequencing was carried out with an Illumina HiSeq 2500. The second PCR ran for about 7 to 11 cycles and used a J-beta primer mix along with a sample-barcoded 5' primer. Each TCR beta cDNA molecule received a unique molecular identifier from a template-switch 5' adaptor carrying 12 random nucleotides. Each sample yielded at least 3 million CDR3-containing paired-end reads. First-strand cDNA synthesis was performed from all RNA using the Mint cDNA synthesis kit, with priming by a TRBC-specific oligonucleotide. All cDNA was treated with uracil-DNA glycosylase and then went through a first 18-cycle PCR with the universal primers M1SS and BC2_uni_R. In the authors' own workflow: For normalization, 1 million high-quality reads, each with a distinct molecular identifier, were randomly selected from each sample. Instead of being binned into consensus sequences, reads with shared molecular identifiers were discarded. MiTCR, set to a Q25 quality threshold and the strictest error-elimination algorithm, was used for CDR3 identification, clonotype clustering and error correction. A nonparametric unseen species model with Euler transformation was used to estimate lower-bound total TCR beta diversity. Using fastp at Q25 and MiXCR, TCRdb reprocessed the public reads and kept productive beta chains. CDR3 protein sequences are deduplicated, and each keeps its most common genes and DNA. TCRdb, rather than the study authors, made the V and J calls. In this sample the table shows some 1 million distinct CDR3 sequences, 40% to 45% of which occur a single time. In total, the top ten clones hold approximately 20% of the sample.

Including cysteine and phenylalanine, the CDR3 has 15 amino acids. Kept here is only the CDR3 DNA, which spans 45 bases and is read in frame from base 1. Via the germline V gene, CDR1 is SGHRS and CDR2 YFSETQ. Trimming takes 4 bases from V and 0 bases from J, and the germline ends sit 14 bases apart. General findings and caveats noted by the study authors: Observed TCR beta diversity per million T cells fell roughly linearly with age, and a significant reduction was already apparent by age around 44. The percentage of naive T cells measured by flow cytometry correlated strongly with observed TCR beta diversity. Compared with the aged group, the long-lived group had more naive CD4+ T cells, fewer expanded clones and increased TCR diversity, a pattern suggesting age selection. Total diversity estimates from one million sequenced T cells were considered lower bounds and underestimates. Because profiling used bulk unsorted PBMCs, naive and antigen-experienced compartments could not be compared conclusively. Because donor CMV infection status was unknown, age-related changes in expanded clonotypes were potentially confounded.

Donors were under 40 systemically healthy Caucasian individuals from Russia aged roughly 6 to 90 years. Ten milliliters of peripheral blood were drawn from each donor into EDTA-treated Vacutainer tubes. PBMCs were isolated by Ficoll-Paque density-gradient centrifugation, with at least 6.5 million obtained per sample. Trizol reagent was used to extract total RNA from the PBMCs, yielding at least 5.5 micrograms per sample. For every donor, flow cytometry on a PBMC aliquot measured the percentage of naive CD45RAhigh/CD27high T cells. The sequence joins TRBV5-1 to TRBJ2-7; tentative D gene TRBD1, with 6 bases matching. Sequencing was done on a sample of blood. This TCR was recovered from a woman aged 55 to 70 in good health. The DNA reads as follows: TGCGCCAGCAGCCCCGGGACATCCATCTCCTACGAGCAGTACTTC. The translation is CASSPGTSISYEQYF.